Following are 18 T cell receptor beta chains from one sample sequenced in a study of T cells in Graves' hyperthyroidism and ophthalmopathy. It was RNA transcripts that yielded the amplified TCR beta CDR3 regions. TCR CDR3 underwent first-round RT-PCR with the HTBI primer set. Each CDR3 protein gets one entry after TCRdb re-called the multiplex PCR reads with MiXCR. The sample records 600,000 or so distinct CDR3 sequences, 15% to 20% being singletons. Sequencing was done on a sample of blood. The receptors here all came from a woman aged 25-40 years with Graves' hyperthyroidism.

This clonotype was recorded a few times. This rearrangement joins TRBV19 to TRBJ2-1, with 13 bases identical to TRBD2. Germline values: CDR1 LNHDA, CDR2 SQIVND (reference sequence). V lost 3 bases to trimming and J lost 9 bases; unmatched junction nucleotides: 8. The CDR3 is made up of 16 amino acids. The chain's CDR3 is CASSIQGLAGLTEQFF. CDR3 bases: TGTGCCAGTAGTATCCAGGGACTAGCGGGATTAACTGAGCAGTTCTTC.

The chain joins TRBV5-1 to TRBJ1-2; no definite D call. CDR1 and CDR2 from the germline V gene are SGHRS and YFSETQ. This CDR3 region has 14 residues. V lost 4 bases and J 5 bases, leaving 15 bases between the germline ends. In DNA, the CDR3 is TGCGCCAGCAGCCCCGATAGTACGGCTTATGGCTACACCTTC. This gives the protein CASSPDSTAYGYTF.

This chain joins TRBV9 and TRBJ2-2; D unresolved. CDR3 length: 14 amino acids. V lost 4 bases to trimming and J lost 1 base, with 8 bases between them. Germline V gene data show CDR1 as SGDLS and CDR2 as YYNGEE. The CDR3 loop reads CASSPHENTGELFF. CDR3 coding DNA: TGTGCCAGCAGCCCCCACGAGAACACCGGGGAGCTGTTTTTT.

This clonotype occurred a few times. The chain links TRBV2 to TRBJ1-2, with 10 nucleotides matching TRBD1. V gave up 2 bases and J gave up 6 bases; unmatched junction bases: 3. Germline CDR1 is SNHLY and CDR2 is FYNNEI. The CDR3 consists of 14 residues. The CDR3 DNA reads TGTGCCAGCAGTGAATGGGACAGGGGAAATGGCTACACCTTC. Protein: CASSEWDRGNGYTF.

This clonotype was found many times. V gene TRBV11-2 combines with J gene TRBJ1-1, with TRBD1 as a possible D gene (5 bases). The V and J ends lost 7 bases and 4 bases respectively, with 13 bases between them. The CDR3 loop spans 13 amino acids. CDR1 and CDR2 (germline): SGHAT, FQNNGV. The CDR3 protein is CASIWSGGTEAFF. CDR3 DNA: TGTGCCAGCATTTGGAGTGGGGGCACTGAAGCTTTCTTT.

The CDR3 is CASTPPADTEAFF. The DNA of the CDR3 is TGTGCCAGCACCCCTCCGGCGGACACTGAAGCTTTCTTT. The chain employs TRBV28 and TRBJ1-1; D is undetermined. The CDR3 contains 13 residues. In germline, CDR1 is MDHEN, CDR2 SYDVKM. V lost 7 bases and J lost 3, with 12 bases in between.

V is TRBV6-1 and J is TRBJ1-2, with D maybe TRBD1 (5 bases). V was cut by 3 bases and J by 3 bases, with 8 bases left in between. CDR1 MNHNS and CDR2 SASEGT come from the germline V gene. CDR3 length: 13 residues. CDR3 in amino acids: CASSDRVYYGYTF. CDR3 coding DNA: TGTGCCAGCAGTGACAGGGTATACTATGGCTACACCTTC.

Points on this clonotype: This CDR3 is missing its conserved last phenylalanine or tryptophan, likely due to a read error. The rearrangement joins TRBV12-3 or TRBV12-4 to TRBJ2-2, with 14 bases lining up with TRBD2. The ends lost 3 bases at V and 6 bases at J; junction bases unmatched: 9. This CDR3 has 18 amino acids. The CDR3 DNA sequence: TGTGCCAGCAGTTTCTCAACCTCGACTAGCGGGAGGGCCGGGGAGCTGTTTTCT. Translation: CASSFSTSTSGRAGELFS.

This clonotype has a count of ten or more. This chain links TRBV6-8 with TRBJ2-1; 8 nucleotides agree with TRBD2. The CDR3 totals 14 residues. Trimming took 0 bases from V and 9 from J; bases not matched to a gene: 4. CDR1 and CDR2 from the germline V gene are MNHGY and SAAAGT. CDR3 loop: CASSYSAGASEQFF. The CDR3 DNA sequence: TGTGCCAGCAGTTACTCAGCGGGAGCAAGTGAGCAGTTCTTC.

This clonotype was seen a few times. This rearrangement joins TRBV4-1 to TRBJ2-7, with a tentative D call TRBD2 (5 bases). The length of the CDR3 is 16 residues. CDR1 and CDR2 (germline): MGHRA, YSYEKL. The V end lost 5 bases, the J end lost 2 bases, and 19 bases lay between the germline ends. CDR3 protein: CASSYSGSGRPYEQYF. The CDR3 DNA is TGCGCCAGCAGCTACTCGGGCAGCGGACGCCCCTACGAGCAGTACTTC.

This chain connects TRBV20-1 to TRBJ2-3, with 16 bases matching TRBD2. V shed 5 bases, J shed 8 bases, and the junction held 7 bases outside the gene matches. Germline CDR1 DFQATT, CDR2 SNEGSKA (reference sequence). CDR3 length: 15 amino acids. Written as DNA, the CDR3 is TGCAGTGCTCCTCCGGGACTAGCGGGAGGGGGTACGCAGTATTTT. It yields the protein CSAPPGLAGGGTQYF.

The CDR3 coding sequence is TGCGCCAGCCCCATCCGGACAGGGATTGAGGCGGGAGTTAACACCGGGGAGCTGTTTTTT. It is translated as CASPIRTGIEAGVNTGELFF. The chain links TRBV5-1 to TRBJ2-2; TRBD1 is a possible D gene (8 bases). The CDR3 length is 20 residues. CDR1 SGHRS and CDR2 YFSETQ come from the germline V gene. Trimming took 7 bases from V and 2 from J, leaving 30 bases between them.

This clonotype was seen only a few times. V is TRBV15 and J is TRBJ1-1; D is unclear. CDR1 LNHNV and CDR2 YYDKDF come from the germline V gene (reference sequence). The germline V and J ends were trimmed by 0 bases and 6 bases, with 2 bases remaining between them. The CDR3 covers 11 residues. CDR3 residues: CATSREAEAFF. The CDR3 DNA follows: TGTGCCACCAGCAGAGAGGCTGAAGCTTTCTTT.

This clonotype occurred once. As DNA, the CDR3 is TGTGCCAGCTCACAGCTTGATATGTCCCGGGACAGCCATGAAGCTTTCTTT. Translating it yields CASSQLDMSRDSHEAFF. The chain couples TRBV18 to TRBJ1-1; 7 bases align to TRBD1. In germline, CDR1 is KGHSH, CDR2 LQKENI. The CDR3 consists of 17 residues. V lost 4 bases, J lost 7 bases, and 18 bases stayed unmatched.

In its sample, this clonotype was seen many times. The V call is TRBV28, the J call TRBJ1-2, with TRBD1 matching over 8 bases. The CDR3 totals 15 residues. CDR1 MDHEN and CDR2 SYDVKM come from the germline V gene. Trimming cost V 6 bases and J 2 bases; bases outside gene matches: 8. DNA of the CDR3: TGTGCCAGCAGCCGGGGGGACAGGCCCAACTATGGCTACACCTTC. Its protein product is CASSRGDRPNYGYTF.

This clonotype has at least ten counts. This chain joins TRBV5-1 and TRBJ2-3; D is unresolved. Germline lookup yields CDR1 SGHRS and CDR2 YFSETQ. This CDR3 spans 16 amino acids. V dropped 3 bases and J dropped 2 bases, with 16 bases sitting between them. The CDR3 DNA reads as TGCGCCAGCAGCTCCCGGGCCCAAACACACACAGATACGCAGTATTTT. Amino acid sequence: CASSSRAQTHTDTQYF.

This clonotype was detected only a few times. The chain has TRBV20-1 and TRBJ1-6, with D perhaps TRBD1 (6 bases). The V end was cut by 4 bases, the J end by 8 bases, with 9 bases between. The V gene's germline CDR1 is DFQATT and CDR2 SNEGSKA (reference sequence). This CDR3 contains 12 residues. The CDR3 region has the DNA TGCAGTGCTACCAGGGGTGATTCACCCCTCCACTTT. It encodes CSATRGDSPLHF.

This clonotype occurred a few times. The V call is TRBV3-1, the J call TRBJ1-4; no firm D call. This CDR3 region has 18 residues. Trimming shortened V by 0 bases and J by 1 base, and 15 bases separated the two germline ends. Germline V gene sequence: CDR1 LGHDT, CDR2 YNNKEL (reference sequence). For the CDR3, the DNA is TGTGCCAGCAGCCAAGATGGGTTGGGAAGAGGAACTAATGAAAAACTGTTTTTT. Translation gives CASSQDGLGRGTNEKLFF. Variable domain in full (rest from reference TRBV3-1 and TRBJ1-4): DTAVSQTPKYLVTQMGNDKSIKCEQNLGHDTMYWYKQDSKKFLKIMFSYNNKELIINETVPNRFSPKSPDKAHLNLHINSLELGDSAVYFCASSQDGLGRGTNEKLFFGSGTQLSVL.